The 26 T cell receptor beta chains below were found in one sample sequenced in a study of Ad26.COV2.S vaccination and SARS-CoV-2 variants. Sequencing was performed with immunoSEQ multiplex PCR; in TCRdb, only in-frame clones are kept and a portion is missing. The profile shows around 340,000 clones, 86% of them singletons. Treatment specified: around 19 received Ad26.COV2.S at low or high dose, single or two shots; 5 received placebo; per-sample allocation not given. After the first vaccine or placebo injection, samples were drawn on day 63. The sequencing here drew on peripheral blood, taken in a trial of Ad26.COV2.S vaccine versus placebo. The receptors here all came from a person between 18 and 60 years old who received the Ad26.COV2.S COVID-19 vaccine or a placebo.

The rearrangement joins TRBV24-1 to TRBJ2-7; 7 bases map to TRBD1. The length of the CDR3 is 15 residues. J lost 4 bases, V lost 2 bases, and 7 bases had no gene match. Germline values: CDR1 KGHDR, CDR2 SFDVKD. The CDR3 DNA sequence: TGTGCCACCAGTGATTCGGGGACAGATCTTTACGAGCAGTACTTC. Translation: CATSDSGTDLYEQYF.

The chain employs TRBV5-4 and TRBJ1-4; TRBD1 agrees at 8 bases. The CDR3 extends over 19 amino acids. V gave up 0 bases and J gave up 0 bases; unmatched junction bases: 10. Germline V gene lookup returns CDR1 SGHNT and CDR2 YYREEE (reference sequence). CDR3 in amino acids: CASSLALGTGAPTNEKLFF. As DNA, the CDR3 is TGTGCCAGCAGCTTGGCCCTTGGGACAGGTGCTCCAACTAATGAAAAACTGTTTTTT.

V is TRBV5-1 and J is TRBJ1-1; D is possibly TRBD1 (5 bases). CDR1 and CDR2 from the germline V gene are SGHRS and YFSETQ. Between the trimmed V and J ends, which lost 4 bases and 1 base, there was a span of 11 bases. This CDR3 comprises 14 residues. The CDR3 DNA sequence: TGCGCCAGCAGCCCGACAGCCCAGAACACTGAAGCTTTCTTT. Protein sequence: CASSPTAQNTEAFF.

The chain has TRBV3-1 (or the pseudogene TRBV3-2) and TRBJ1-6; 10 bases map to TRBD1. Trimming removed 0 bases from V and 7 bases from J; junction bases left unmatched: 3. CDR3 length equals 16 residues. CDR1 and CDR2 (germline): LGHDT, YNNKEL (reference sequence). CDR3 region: CASSQDRDRGNSPLHF. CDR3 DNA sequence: TGTGCCAGCAGCCAAGACAGGGACAGGGGAAATTCACCCCTCCACTTT.

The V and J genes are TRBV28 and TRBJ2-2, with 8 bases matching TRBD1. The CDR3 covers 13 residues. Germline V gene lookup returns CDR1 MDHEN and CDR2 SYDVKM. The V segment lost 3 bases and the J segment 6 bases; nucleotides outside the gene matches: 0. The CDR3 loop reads CASSLTGAGELFF. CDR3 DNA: TGTGCCAGCAGTTTGACAGGGGCCGGGGAGCTGTTTTTT.

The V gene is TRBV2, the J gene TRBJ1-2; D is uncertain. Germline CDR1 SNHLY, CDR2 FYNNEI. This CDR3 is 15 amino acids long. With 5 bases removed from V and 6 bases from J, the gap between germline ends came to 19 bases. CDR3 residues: CASSFTQFGQDGYTF. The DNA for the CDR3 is TGTGCCAGCAGTTTCACCCAGTTCGGTCAGGATGGCTACACCTTC.

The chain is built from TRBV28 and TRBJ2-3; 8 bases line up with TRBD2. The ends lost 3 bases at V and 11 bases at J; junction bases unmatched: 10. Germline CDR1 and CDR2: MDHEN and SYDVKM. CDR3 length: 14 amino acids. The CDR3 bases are TGTGCCAGCAGTTTTGCGGGAGGCCCCCCCGGGCAGTATTTT. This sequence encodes CASSFAGGPPGQYF.

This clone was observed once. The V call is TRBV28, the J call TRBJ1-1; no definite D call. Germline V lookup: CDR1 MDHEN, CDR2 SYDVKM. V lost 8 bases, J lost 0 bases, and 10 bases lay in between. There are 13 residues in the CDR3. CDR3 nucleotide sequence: TGTGCCAGCTGGCGGGAAGTGAACACTGAAGCTTTCTTT. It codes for CASWREVNTEAFF.

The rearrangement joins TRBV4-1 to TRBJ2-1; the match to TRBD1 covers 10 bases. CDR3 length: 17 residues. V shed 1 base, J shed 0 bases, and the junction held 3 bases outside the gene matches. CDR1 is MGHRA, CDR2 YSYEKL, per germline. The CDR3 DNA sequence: TGCGCCAGCAGCCAAGGACAGGGGGCGATCTCCTACAATGAGCAGTTCTTC. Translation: CASSQGQGAISYNEQFF.

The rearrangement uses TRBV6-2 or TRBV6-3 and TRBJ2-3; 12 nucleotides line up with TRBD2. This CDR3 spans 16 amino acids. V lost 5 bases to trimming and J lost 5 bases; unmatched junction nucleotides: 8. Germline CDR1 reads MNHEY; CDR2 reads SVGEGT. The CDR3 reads CASSPRTSGARDTQYF. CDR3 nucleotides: TGTGCCAGCAGTCCCCGGACTAGCGGGGCCAGAGATACGCAGTATTTT.

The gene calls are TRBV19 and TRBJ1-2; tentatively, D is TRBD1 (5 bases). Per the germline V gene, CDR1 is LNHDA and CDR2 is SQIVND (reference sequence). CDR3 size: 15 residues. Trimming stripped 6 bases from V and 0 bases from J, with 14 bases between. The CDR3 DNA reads TGTGCCAGTAGGTCGACAGCAACTCCTAACTATGGCTACACCTTC. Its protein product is CASRSTATPNYGYTF.

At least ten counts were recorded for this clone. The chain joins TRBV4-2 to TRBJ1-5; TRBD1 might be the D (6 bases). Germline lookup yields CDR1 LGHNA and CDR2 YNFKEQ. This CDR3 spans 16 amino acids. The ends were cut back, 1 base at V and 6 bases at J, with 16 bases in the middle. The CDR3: CASSQGYEGGGQPQHF. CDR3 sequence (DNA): TGTGCCAGCAGCCAAGGATATGAAGGAGGGGGTCAGCCCCAGCATTTT.

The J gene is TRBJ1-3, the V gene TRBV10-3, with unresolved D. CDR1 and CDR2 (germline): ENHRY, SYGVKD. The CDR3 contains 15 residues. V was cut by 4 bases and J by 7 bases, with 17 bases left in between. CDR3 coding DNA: TGTGCCATCAGTGGAGGGCTCCGAGACGGGAACACCATATATTTT. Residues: CAISGGLRDGNTIYF.

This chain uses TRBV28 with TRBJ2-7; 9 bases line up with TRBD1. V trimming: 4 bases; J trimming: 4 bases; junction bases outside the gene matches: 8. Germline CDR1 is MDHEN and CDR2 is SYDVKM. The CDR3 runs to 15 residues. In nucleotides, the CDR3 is TGTGCCAGCAGTTCTTCCGGGACAGGGTCTTACGAGCAGTACTTC. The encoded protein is CASSSSGTGSYEQYF.

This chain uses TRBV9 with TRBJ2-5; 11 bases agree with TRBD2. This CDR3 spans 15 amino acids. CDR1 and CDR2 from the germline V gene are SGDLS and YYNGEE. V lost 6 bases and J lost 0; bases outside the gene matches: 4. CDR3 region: CASTLAGGYQETQYF. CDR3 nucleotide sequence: TGTGCCAGCACTCTAGCGGGGGGCTACCAAGAGACCCAGTACTTC.

The CDR3 reads CATGEQTPTDTQYF. The CDR3 region has the DNA TGTGCCACGGGGGAGCAGACCCCCACAGATACGCAGTATTTT. The V gene is TRBV6-6, the J gene TRBJ2-3; TRBD2 is a possible D gene (6 bases). Germline CDR1 is MNHNY and CDR2 is SVGAGI (reference sequence). The germline V and J ends were trimmed by 10 bases and 2 bases, with 16 bases remaining between them. The CDR3 contains 14 residues.

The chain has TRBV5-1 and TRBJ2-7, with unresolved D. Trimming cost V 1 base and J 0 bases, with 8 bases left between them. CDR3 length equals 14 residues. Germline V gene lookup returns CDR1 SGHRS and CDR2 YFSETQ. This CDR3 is CASSLTASSYEQYF. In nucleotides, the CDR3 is TGCGCCAGCAGCTTGACAGCGAGCTCCTACGAGCAGTACTTC.

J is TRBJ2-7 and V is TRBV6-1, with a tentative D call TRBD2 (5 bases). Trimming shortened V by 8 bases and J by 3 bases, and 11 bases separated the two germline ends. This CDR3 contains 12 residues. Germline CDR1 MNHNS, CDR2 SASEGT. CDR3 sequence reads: CASGVGDYEQYF. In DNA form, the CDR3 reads TGTGCCAGCGGGGTCGGGGACTACGAGCAGTACTTC.

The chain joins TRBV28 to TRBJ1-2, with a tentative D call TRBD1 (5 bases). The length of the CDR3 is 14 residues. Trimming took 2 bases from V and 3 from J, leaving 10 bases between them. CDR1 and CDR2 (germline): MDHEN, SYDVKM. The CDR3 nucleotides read TGTGCCAGCAGTTTAGGAGGGGTGGACTATGGCTACACCTTC. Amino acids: CASSLGGVDYGYTF.

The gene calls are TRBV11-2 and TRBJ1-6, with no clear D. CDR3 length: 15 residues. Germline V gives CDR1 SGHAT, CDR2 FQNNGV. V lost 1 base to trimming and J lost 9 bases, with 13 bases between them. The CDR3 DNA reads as TGTGCCAGCAGCTTAGGCTCGACACTAGGTTCACCCCTCCACTTT. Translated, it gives CASSLGSTLGSPLHF.

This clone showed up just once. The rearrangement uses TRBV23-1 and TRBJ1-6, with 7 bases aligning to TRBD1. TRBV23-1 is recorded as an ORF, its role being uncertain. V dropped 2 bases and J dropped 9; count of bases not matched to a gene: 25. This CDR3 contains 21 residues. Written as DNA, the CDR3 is TGCGCCAGCAGTCAACCAGAAGGCCCGGGACAGCCTTCTCCAGAAGGTTCACCCCTCCACTTT. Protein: CASSQPEGPGQPSPEGSPLHF.

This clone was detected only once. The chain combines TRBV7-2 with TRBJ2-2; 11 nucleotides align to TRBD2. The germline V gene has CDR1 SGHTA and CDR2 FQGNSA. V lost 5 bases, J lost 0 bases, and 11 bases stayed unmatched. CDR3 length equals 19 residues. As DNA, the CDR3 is TGTGCCAGCAGCCCCAGGACTAGCGGGTGGCTCTCGAACACCGGGGAGCTGTTTTTT. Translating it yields CASSPRTSGWLSNTGELFF.

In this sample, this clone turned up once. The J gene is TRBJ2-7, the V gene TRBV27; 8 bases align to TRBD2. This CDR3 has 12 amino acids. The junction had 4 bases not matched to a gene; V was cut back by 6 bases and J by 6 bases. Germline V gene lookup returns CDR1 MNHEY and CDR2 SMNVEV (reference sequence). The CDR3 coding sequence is TGTGCCAGCAGCCTCGGGGGGGTCGAGCAGTACTTC. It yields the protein CASSLGGVEQYF.

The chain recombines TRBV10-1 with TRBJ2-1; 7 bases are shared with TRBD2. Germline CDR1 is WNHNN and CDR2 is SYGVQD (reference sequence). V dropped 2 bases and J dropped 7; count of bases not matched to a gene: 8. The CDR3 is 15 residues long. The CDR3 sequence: CASSELPRELNEQFF. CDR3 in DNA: TGCGCCAGCAGTGAGCTTCCGCGGGAGCTGAATGAGCAGTTCTTC.

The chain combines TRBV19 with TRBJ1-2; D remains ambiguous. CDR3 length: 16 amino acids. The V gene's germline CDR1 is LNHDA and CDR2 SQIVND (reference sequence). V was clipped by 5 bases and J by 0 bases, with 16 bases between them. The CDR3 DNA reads TGTGCCAGTAGTCAACAAGGCAGCCCAGCTAACTATGGCTACACCTTC. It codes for CASSQQGSPANYGYTF.

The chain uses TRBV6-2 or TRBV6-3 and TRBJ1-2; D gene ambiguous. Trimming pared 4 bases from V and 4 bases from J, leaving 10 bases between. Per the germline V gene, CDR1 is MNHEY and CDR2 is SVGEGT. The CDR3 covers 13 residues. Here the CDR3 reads CASSSTPSYGYTF. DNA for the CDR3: TGTGCCAGCAGTTCAACCCCCTCCTATGGCTACACCTTC.